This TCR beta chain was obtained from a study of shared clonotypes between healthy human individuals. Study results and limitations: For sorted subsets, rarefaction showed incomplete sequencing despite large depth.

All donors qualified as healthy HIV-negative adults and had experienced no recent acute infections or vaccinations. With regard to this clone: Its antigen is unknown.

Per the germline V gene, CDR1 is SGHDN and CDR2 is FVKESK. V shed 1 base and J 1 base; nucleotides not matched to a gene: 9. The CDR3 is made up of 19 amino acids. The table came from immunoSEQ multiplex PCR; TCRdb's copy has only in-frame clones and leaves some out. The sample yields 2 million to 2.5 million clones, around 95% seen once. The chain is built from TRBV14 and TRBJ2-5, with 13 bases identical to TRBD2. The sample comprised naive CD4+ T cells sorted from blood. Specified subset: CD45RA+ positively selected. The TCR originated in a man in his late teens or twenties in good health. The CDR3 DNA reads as TGTGCCAGCAGCCAAGGGGCCCCGACTAGCGGGGGGTCCCAAGAGACCCAGTACTTC. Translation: CASSQGAPTSGGSQETQYF.